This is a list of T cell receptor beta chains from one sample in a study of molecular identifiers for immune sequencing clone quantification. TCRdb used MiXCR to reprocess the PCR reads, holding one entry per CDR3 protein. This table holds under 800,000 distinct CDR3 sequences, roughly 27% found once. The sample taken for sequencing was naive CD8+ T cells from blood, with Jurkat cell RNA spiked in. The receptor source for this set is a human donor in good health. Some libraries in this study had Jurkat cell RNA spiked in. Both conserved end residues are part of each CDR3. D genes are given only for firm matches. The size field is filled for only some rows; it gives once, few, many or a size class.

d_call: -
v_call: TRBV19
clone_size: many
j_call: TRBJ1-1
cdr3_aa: CASSIASRGLNTEAFF
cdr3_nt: TGTGCCAGTAGTATCGCCAGTCGAGGGTTAAACACTGAAGCTTTCTTT

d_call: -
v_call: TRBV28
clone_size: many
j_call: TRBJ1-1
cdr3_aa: CASSLDITEAFF
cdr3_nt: TGTGCCAGCAGTTTGGACATCACTGAAGCTTTCTTT

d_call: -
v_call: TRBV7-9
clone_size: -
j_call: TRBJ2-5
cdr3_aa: CASSHPQYQETQYF
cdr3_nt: TGTGCCAGCAGCCATCCCCAGTACCAAGAGACCCAGTACTTC

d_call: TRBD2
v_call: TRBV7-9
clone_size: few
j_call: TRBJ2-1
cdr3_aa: CASSSGLAGGPDEQFF
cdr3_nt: TGTGCCAGCAGCTCGGGACTAGCGGGAGGGCCGGATGAGCAGTTCTTC

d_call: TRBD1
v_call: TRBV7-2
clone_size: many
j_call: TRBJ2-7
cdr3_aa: CASSLGPDRMLEQYF
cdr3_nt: TGTGCCAGCAGCTTAGGCCCGGACAGGATGTTGGAGCAGTACTTC

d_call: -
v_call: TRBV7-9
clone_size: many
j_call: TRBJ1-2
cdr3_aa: CATERWGGLYGYTF
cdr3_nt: TGTGCCACCGAGCGCTGGGGGGGTTTATATGGCTACACCTTC

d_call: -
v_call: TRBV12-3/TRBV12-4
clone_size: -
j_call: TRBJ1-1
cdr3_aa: CASSWTAGAVPGSEAFF
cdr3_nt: TGTGCCAGCAGTTGGACGGCGGGGGCGGTTCCCGGCTCTGAAGCTTTCTTT

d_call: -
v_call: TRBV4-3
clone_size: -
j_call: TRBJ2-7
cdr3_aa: CASSQDTGGAYEHYF
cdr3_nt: TGCGCCAGCAGCCAAGACACTGGCGGTGCCTACGAGCACTACTTC

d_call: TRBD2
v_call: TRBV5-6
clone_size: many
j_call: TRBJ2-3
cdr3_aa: CASSLRTSGFTDTQYF
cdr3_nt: TGTGCCAGCAGCTTGAGGACTAGCGGATTCACAGATACGCAGTATTTT

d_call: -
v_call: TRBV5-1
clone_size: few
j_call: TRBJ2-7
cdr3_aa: CASSTGPQYEQYF
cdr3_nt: TGCGCCAGCAGCACTGGACCTCAATACGAGCAGTACTTC

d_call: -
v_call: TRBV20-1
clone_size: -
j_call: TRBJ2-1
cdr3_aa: CSARPPSWEALYNEQFF
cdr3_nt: TGCAGTGCTAGACCCCCATCATGGGAGGCATTGTACAATGAGCAGTTCTTC

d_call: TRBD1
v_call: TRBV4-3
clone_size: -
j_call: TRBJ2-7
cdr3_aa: CASSPMLTGSVYEQYF
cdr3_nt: TGCGCCAGCAGCCCCATGTTGACAGGGAGCGTCTACGAGCAGTACTTC

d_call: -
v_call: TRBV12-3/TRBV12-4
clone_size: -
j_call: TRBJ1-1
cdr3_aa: CACSYGLSGDTEAFF
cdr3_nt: TGTGCCTGCAGCTACGGACTATCCGGGGACACTGAAGCTTTCTTT

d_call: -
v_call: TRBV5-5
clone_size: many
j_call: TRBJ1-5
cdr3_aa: CASSLMENQPQHF
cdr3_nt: TGTGCCAGCAGCTTGATGGAGAATCAGCCCCAGCATTTT

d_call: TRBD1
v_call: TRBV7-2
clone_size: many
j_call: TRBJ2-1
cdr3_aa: CASSPTSGGYNEQFF
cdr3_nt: TGTGCCAGCAGCCCTACGTCAGGGGGCTACAATGAGCAGTTCTTC

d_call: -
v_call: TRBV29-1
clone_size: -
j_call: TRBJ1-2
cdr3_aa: CSFVHNYDYTF
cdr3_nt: TGCAGCTTTGTACACAACTATGACTACACCTTC

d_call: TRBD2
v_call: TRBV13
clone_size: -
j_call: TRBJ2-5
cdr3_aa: CASSARPSGRAYETQYF
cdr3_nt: TGTGCCAGCAGCGCTCGACCTAGCGGGAGGGCCTATGAGACCCAGTACTTC

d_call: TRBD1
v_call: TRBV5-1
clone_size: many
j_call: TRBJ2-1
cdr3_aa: CASSFRTGVYNEQFF
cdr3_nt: TGCGCCAGCAGCTTCCGAACAGGGGTATACAATGAGCAGTTCTTC

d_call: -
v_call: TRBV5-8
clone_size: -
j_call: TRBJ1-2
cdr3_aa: CASSQRDVRFYGYTF
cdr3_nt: TGTGCCAGCAGCCAGCGGGACGTAAGGTTTTATGGCTACACCTTC

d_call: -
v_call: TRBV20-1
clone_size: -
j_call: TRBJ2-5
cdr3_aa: CSARRGLQETQYF
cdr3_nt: TGCAGTGCTAGACGGGGACTGCAAGAGACCCAGTACTTC

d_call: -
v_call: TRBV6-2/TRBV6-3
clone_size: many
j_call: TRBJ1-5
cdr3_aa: CASENGRNQPQHF
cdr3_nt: TGTGCCAGCGAAAATGGGCGCAATCAGCCCCAGCATTTT

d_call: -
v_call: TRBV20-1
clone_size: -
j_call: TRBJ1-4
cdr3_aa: CSARASGNNEKLFF
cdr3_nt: TGCAGTGCTAGAGCCTCCGGGAATAATGAAAAACTGTTTTTT

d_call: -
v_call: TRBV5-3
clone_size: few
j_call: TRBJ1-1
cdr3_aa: CASAVGTEAFF
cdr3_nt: TGTGCCAGCGCGGTCGGGACTGAAGCTTTCTTT

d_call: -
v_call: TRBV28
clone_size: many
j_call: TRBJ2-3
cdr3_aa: CATRSVVQSTDTQYF
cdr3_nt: TGTGCCACACGCAGTGTGGTACAGAGCACAGATACGCAGTATTTT

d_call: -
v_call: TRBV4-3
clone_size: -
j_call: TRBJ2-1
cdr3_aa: CASSHLFLATLNNEQFF
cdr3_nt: TGCGCCAGCAGCCATCTATTTCTAGCTACTTTAAACAATGAGCAGTTCTTC

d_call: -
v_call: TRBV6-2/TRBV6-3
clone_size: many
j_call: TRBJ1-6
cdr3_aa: CASTSYGSPLHF
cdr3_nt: TGTGCCAGCACCTCCTATGGATCACCCCTCCACTTT

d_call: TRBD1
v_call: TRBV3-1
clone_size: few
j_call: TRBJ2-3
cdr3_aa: CASSHRSGQVGADTQYF
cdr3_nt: TGTGCCAGCAGCCACAGAAGTGGACAGGTTGGCGCAGATACGCAGTATTTT

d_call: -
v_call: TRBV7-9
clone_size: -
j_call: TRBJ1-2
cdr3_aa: CASSPPHGGSGYTF
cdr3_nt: TGTGCCAGCAGCCCCCCCCATGGGGGCAGTGGCTACACCTTC